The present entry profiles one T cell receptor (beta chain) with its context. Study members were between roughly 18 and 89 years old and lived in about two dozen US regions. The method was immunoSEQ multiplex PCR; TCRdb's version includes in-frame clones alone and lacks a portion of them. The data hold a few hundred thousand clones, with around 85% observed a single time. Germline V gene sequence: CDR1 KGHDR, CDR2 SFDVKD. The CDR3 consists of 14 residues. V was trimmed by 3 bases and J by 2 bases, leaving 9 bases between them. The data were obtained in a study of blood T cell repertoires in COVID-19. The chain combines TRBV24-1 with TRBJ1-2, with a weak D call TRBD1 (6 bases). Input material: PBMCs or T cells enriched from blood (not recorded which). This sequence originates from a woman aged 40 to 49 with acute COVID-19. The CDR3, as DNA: TGTGCCACCAGTGATAGGGGGAAAAACTATGGCTACACCTTC. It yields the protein CATSDRGKNYGYTF.